The clone carrying this TCR beta chain is judged medium-sized. The antigen is unknown. The germline V gene encodes CDR1 MNHNS and CDR2 SASEGT. The CDR3 has 14 amino acids. V lost 5 bases to trimming and J lost 11 bases; unmatched junction nucleotides: 8. Multiplex PCR, run in two rounds, amplified TCR beta CDR3 from genomic DNA. Every TRBV and TRBJ gene had its own specific primer in first-round PCR. Second-round PCR relied on universal primers. TCRdb reanalysed the multiplex PCR reads using MiXCR and keeps one entry per CDR3 protein. The data show roughly 30,000 distinct CDR3 sequences, under 60% seen once. This specimen belongs to a study of prognosis after radiotherapy for stage I lung cancer. The wider study: Post-radiotherapy, distant metastases were observed in a handful of patients (median about 7 months), whereas no significant progression was observed in over twelve.

The study, taken as a whole, reports: A fall in unique TCR clone counts followed stereotactic body radiation therapy, with medians of around 10,000 versus 6,900.

There were approximately 5.8 milliliters of peripheral blood drawn at each of two time points. This sample comprised PBMCs, obtained before or after stereotactic body radiation therapy (not recorded which). The receptor was derived from a donor over 45 with non-small cell lung cancer. V usage is TRBV6-1 and J usage is TRBJ1-6; 8 bases agree with TRBD1. DNA for the CDR3: TGTGCCAGCAGTCAGGACAGGGCTATGACACCCCTCCACTTT. It encodes CASSQDRAMTPLHF.